This T cell receptor (beta chain) was captured in a study of human T cells and chemical hapten exposure. The study's findings and limits: Following DPC sensitization, TCRs present above 1 in 1000 frequency showed no change.

Stated time point: pre-sensitization, week 0. Treatment denoted: therapeutic diphenylcyclopropenone sensitization with weekly scalp DPC. TCRdb analysed the RACE reads with MiXCR anew, one entry per CDR3 protein. The sample has approximately 370,000 distinct CDR3 sequences, approximately 5% seen once. About this clonotype: Its specificity is unknown.

The input for sequencing was whole blood, taken in connection with sensitization to the hapten diphenylcyclopropenone (DPC). The TCR sequence derives from a woman younger than 30 with alopecia areata. Some clones in this sample may be carry-over from other donors' samples.

The CDR3 spells CASKGISYNEQFF. The CDR3 DNA sequence: TGTGCCAGCAAAGGGATCTCCTACAATGAGCAGTTCTTC. V and J are TRBV2 and TRBJ2-1; D is unresolved. The CDR3 has 13 residues. The V gene's germline CDR1 is SNHLY and CDR2 FYNNEI. Deletions cut 7 bases from V and 0 bases from J, with 7 bases between.